This T cell receptor (beta chain) originates from a study of blood T cell repertoires in COVID-19. This study enrolled people aged 18 to 89 from around 26 US geographic areas. This table comes from immunoSEQ multiplex PCR, and its TCRdb copy is limited to in-frame clones, with some not included. The sample records 250,000 or so clones, over 80% being singletons. The V segment lost 4 bases and the J segment 9 bases; nucleotides outside the gene matches: 11. Germline lookup yields CDR1 GTSNPN and CDR2 SVGIG (reference sequence). The CDR3 spans 14 residues. Sequencing used PBMCs or T cells enriched from blood (not recorded which). The rearrangement joins TRBV30 to TRBJ2-1; 8 nucleotides agree with TRBD1. This clonotype was obtained from a human donor in a cohort exposed to, infected with or recovered from COVID-19 (not recorded which). The donor label of this sample is uncertain. The CDR3 is CAWTGTGMYPEQFF. CDR3 DNA: TGTGCCTGGACCGGGACAGGCATGTATCCTGAGCAGTTCTTC.